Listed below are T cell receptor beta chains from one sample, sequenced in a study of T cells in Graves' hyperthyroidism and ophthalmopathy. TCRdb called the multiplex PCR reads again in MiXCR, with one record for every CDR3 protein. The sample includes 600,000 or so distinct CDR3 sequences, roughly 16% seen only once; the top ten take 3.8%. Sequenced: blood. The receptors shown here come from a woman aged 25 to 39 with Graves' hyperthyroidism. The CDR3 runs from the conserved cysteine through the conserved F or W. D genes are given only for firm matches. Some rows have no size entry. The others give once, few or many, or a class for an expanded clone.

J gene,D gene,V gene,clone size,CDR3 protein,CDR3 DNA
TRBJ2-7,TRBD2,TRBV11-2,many,CASSRKTSGGYEQYF,TGTGCCAGCAGCCGTAAGACTAGCGGCGGCTACGAGCAGTACTTC
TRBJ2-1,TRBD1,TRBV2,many,CASSEALGTVLRNEQFF,TGTGCCAGCAGTGAAGCGCTTGGGACAGTCCTGAGGAATGAGCAGTTCTTC
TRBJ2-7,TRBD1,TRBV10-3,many,CAISDSRGQNEQYF,TGTGCCATCAGTGACTCCAGGGGGCAGAACGAGCAGTACTTC
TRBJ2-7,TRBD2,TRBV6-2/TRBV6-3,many,CASSYLYHLAGGSYEQYF,TGTGCCAGCAGTTACCTATATCACCTAGCGGGAGGATCCTACGAGCAGTACTTC
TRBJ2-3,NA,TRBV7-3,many,CASSPTGLPSTDTQYF,TGTGCCAGCAGCCCGACAGGTCTCCCTAGCACAGATACGCAGTATTTT
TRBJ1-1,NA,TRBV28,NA,CASSLFEKLEAFF,TGTGCCAGCAGTCTCTTCGAAAAATTGGAAGCTTTCTTT
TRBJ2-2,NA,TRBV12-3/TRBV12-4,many,CASSFGAGELFF,NA
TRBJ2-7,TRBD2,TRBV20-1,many,CSGTRSTTYEQYF,TGCAGTGGGACTAGATCGACAACCTACGAGCAGTACTTC
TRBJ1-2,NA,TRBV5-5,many,CASSRLQDFGGYTF,TGTGCCAGCAGCCGTCTACAGGACTTCGGGGGCTACACCTTC
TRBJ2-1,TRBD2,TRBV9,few,CASSAEEAGGIDEQFF,TGTGCCAGCAGCGCAGAGGAAGCGGGAGGGATCGATGAGCAGTTCTTC
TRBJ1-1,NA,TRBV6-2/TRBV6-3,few,CASSYALGGTEAFF,TGTGCCAGCAGTTACGCTCTGGGGGGGACTGAAGCTTTCTTT
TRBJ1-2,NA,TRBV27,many,CASNDDQGRGGYTF,TGTGCCAGCAACGACGATCAGGGGAGGGGTGGCTACACCTTC
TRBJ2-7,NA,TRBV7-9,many,CASSQTPGHEQYF,TGTGCCAGCAGCCAAACCCCGGGACACGAGCAGTACTTC
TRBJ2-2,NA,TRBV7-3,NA,CASSASASENTGELFF,TGTGCCAGCAGCGCATCAGCGTCAGAGAACACCGGGGAGCTGTTTTTT
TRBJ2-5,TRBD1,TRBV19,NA,CASNRGRETQYF,TGTGCCAGTAACAGGGGACGGGAGACCCAGTACTTC
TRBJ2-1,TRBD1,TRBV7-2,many,CASRPSGQLYNEQFF,TGTGCCAGCCGGCCTTCGGGACAGCTGTACAATGAGCAGTTCTTC
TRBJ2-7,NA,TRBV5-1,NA,CASSLDLFSGGNYEQYF,TGCGCCAGCAGTCTCGACTTATTCAGCGGAGGGAACTACGAGCAGTACTTC
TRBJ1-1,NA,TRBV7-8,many,CASIGQSEAFF,TGTGCCAGCATCGGACAGAGTGAAGCTTTCTTT
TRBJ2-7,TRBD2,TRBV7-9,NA,CASSFGTSFNEQYF,TGTGCCAGCAGCTTCGGGACTAGTTTTAACGAGCAGTACTTC
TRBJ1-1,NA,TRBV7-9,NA,CASSLGWQGNKNTEAFF,TGTGCCAGCAGCTTAGGTTGGCAGGGGAATAAGAACACTGAAGCTTTCTTT
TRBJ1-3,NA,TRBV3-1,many,CASKLGQFSGNTIYF,TGTGCCAGCAAACTAGGGCAATTCTCTGGAAACACCATATATTTT
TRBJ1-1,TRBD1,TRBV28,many,CASGQGLNTEAFF,TGTGCCAGCGGACAGGGGTTAAACACTGAAGCTTTCTTT
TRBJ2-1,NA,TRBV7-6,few,CASSPDWRVDNEQFF,TGTGCCAGCAGCCCCGACTGGCGGGTCGACAATGAGCAGTTCTTC
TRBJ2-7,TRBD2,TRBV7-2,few,CASSLGGRELGEQYF,TGTGCCAGCAGCTTAGGCGGGAGGGAGCTCGGCGAGCAGTACTTC
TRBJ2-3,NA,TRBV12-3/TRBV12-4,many,CASRPSGTDTQYF,TGTGCCAGCCGACCTAGCGGCACAGATACGCAGTATTTT
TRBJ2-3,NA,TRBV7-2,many,CASSLDEDTQYF,TGTGCCAGCAGCTTAGACGAAGATACGCAGTATTTT
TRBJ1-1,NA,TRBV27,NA,CASSQTGPDTEAFF,TGTGCCAGCAGTCAAACAGGGCCCGACACTGAAGCTTTCTTT
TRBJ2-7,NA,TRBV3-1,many,CASSLLLLGKNEQYF,TGTGCCAGCAGCCTCCTATTACTTGGGAAAAACGAGCAGTACTTC
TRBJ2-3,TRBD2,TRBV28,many,CASSLAGGIDTQYF,TGTGCCAGCAGTTTGGCGGGAGGTATAGATACGCAGTATTTT
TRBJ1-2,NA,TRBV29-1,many,CSVVTALGGYTF,TGCAGCGTTGTTACTGCCTTGGGGGGCTACACCTTC